This is a list of T cell receptor beta chains from one sample in a study of siplizumab effects on memory and regulatory T cells. TCRdb's copy holds only in-frame clones and misses some; the assay was immunoSEQ multiplex PCR. In the table there are some 62,000 clones, approximately 82% of which are singletons. Sequenced input: memory CD4+ T cells sorted from blood. The receptor set was obtained from a human donor in good health. The CDR3 runs from the conserved cysteine through the conserved F or W. A D gene is named only where the DNA matches it firmly. Clone sizes are given selectively: once, few, many, or a class where the clone is expanded.

d_call: NA; clone_size: once; cdr3_length: 15; j_call: TRBJ2-1; v_call: TRBV11-3; cdr3_aa: CASSLERRADNEQFF; cdr3_nt: TGTGCCAGCAGCTTAGAAAGGAGGGCTGATAATGAGCAGTTCTTC
d_call: TRBD2; clone_size: NA; cdr3_length: 16; j_call: TRBJ2-3; v_call: TRBV10-3; cdr3_aa: CAISEPAGGRTDTQYF; cdr3_nt: TGTGCCATCAGTGAGCCAGCGGGAGGGCGCACAGATACGCAGTATTTT
d_call: NA; clone_size: NA; cdr3_length: 13; j_call: TRBJ1-1; v_call: TRBV6-4; cdr3_aa: CASTLQGNTEAFF; cdr3_nt: TGTGCCAGCACCCTGCAGGGGAACACTGAAGCTTTCTTT
d_call: TRBD1; clone_size: NA; cdr3_length: 13; j_call: TRBJ1-2; v_call: TRBV30; cdr3_aa: CAWSVQGRGGYTF; cdr3_nt: TGTGCCTGGAGTGTACAGGGGAGAGGGGGCTACACCTTC
d_call: NA; clone_size: NA; cdr3_length: 14; j_call: TRBJ1-1; v_call: TRBV5-4; cdr3_aa: CASSLAISNTEAFF; cdr3_nt: TGTGCCAGCAGCTTGGCCATCAGTAACACTGAAGCTTTCTTT
d_call: NA; clone_size: NA; cdr3_length: 15; j_call: TRBJ2-4; v_call: TRBV14; cdr3_aa: CASSQRQNLGGIQYF; cdr3_nt: TGTGCCAGCAGCCAACGACAAAACCTGGGTGGCATTCAGTACTTC
d_call: TRBD1; clone_size: NA; cdr3_length: 15; j_call: TRBJ2-7; v_call: TRBV19; cdr3_aa: CASKREGQGSYEQYF; cdr3_nt: TGTGCCAGTAAAAGGGAGGGACAGGGCTCCTACGAGCAGTACTTC
d_call: NA; clone_size: NA; cdr3_length: 11; j_call: TRBJ2-7; v_call: TRBV2; cdr3_aa: CASSYRDEQYF; cdr3_nt: TGTGCCAGCAGTTACAGGGACGAGCAGTACTTC
d_call: NA; clone_size: NA; cdr3_length: 15; j_call: TRBJ2-3; v_call: TRBV7-2; cdr3_aa: CASSLAGPGLDTQYF; cdr3_nt: TGTGCCAGCAGCCTAGCAGGACCGGGCCTAGATACGCAGTATTTT
d_call: TRBD2; clone_size: NA; cdr3_length: 15; j_call: TRBJ2-7; v_call: TRBV5-1; cdr3_aa: CASSLGAGGSYEQYF; cdr3_nt: TGCGCCAGCAGCTTGGGTGCGGGAGGGTCCTACGAGCAGTACTTC
d_call: NA; clone_size: NA; cdr3_length: 13; j_call: TRBJ2-5; v_call: TRBV7-9; cdr3_aa: CASSSWLEETQYF; cdr3_nt: TGTGCCAGCAGCTCTTGGCTAGAAGAGACCCAGTACTTC
d_call: NA; clone_size: NA; cdr3_length: 14; j_call: TRBJ1-4; v_call: TRBV9; cdr3_aa: CASSVGRANEKLFF; cdr3_nt: TGTGCCAGCAGCGTTGGAAGGGCTAATGAAAAACTGTTTTTT
d_call: NA; clone_size: NA; cdr3_length: 13; j_call: TRBJ2-5; v_call: TRBV7-8; cdr3_aa: CASSFWRGETQYF; cdr3_nt: TGTGCCAGCAGCTTTTGGAGAGGCGAGACCCAGTACTTC
d_call: TRBD1; clone_size: once; cdr3_length: 13; j_call: TRBJ1-2; v_call: TRBV2; cdr3_aa: CASRMNAGGGYTF; cdr3_nt: TGTGCCAGCAGGATGAACGCAGGGGGAGGCTACACCTTC
d_call: TRBD1; clone_size: NA; cdr3_length: 14; j_call: TRBJ2-7; v_call: TRBV30; cdr3_aa: CAWSAGDRGYEQYF; cdr3_nt: TGTGCCTGGAGTGCGGGAGACAGGGGATACGAGCAGTACTTC
d_call: NA; clone_size: NA; cdr3_length: 13; j_call: TRBJ2-7; v_call: TRBV6-5; cdr3_aa: CASSQTGSYEQYF; cdr3_nt: TGTGCCAGCAGCCAGACAGGAAGCTACGAGCAGTACTTC
d_call: NA; clone_size: NA; cdr3_length: 16; j_call: TRBJ1-4; v_call: TRBV6-5; cdr3_aa: CASSYTYKNTGEKLFF; cdr3_nt: TGTGCCAGCAGTTACACCTATAAAAACACCGGTGAAAAACTGTTTTTT
d_call: NA; clone_size: NA; cdr3_length: 11; j_call: TRBJ1-1; v_call: TRBV5-8; cdr3_aa: CASRWNTEAFF; cdr3_nt: TGTGCCTCGAGGTGGAACACTGAAGCTTTCTTT
d_call: NA; clone_size: NA; cdr3_length: 14; j_call: TRBJ1-5; v_call: TRBV7-2; cdr3_aa: CASSSDGVNQPQHF; cdr3_nt: TGTGCCAGCAGTTCAGACGGAGTCAATCAGCCCCAGCATTTT
d_call: TRBD2; clone_size: NA; cdr3_length: 16; j_call: TRBJ2-7; v_call: TRBV5-1; cdr3_aa: CASSYLTSGAAYEQYF; cdr3_nt: TGCGCCAGCAGCTACCTGACTAGCGGGGCCGCCTACGAGCAGTACTTC
d_call: NA; clone_size: NA; cdr3_length: 15; j_call: TRBJ2-2; v_call: TRBV11-2; cdr3_aa: CASSFFGGGDGELFF; cdr3_nt: TGTGCCAGCAGCTTTTTTGGAGGGGGCGACGGGGAGCTGTTTTTT
d_call: NA; clone_size: NA; cdr3_length: 14; j_call: TRBJ2-3; v_call: TRBV9; cdr3_aa: CASSVAGFTDTQYF; cdr3_nt: TGTGCCAGCAGCGTAGCGGGTTTCACAGATACGCAGTATTTT
d_call: TRBD1; clone_size: NA; cdr3_length: 19; j_call: TRBJ2-6; v_call: TRBV28; cdr3_aa: CASSTLGQGAVSGANVLTF; cdr3_nt: TGTGCCAGCAGTACCCTGGGACAGGGGGCCGTGTCTGGGGCCAACGTCCTGACTTTC
d_call: NA; clone_size: NA; cdr3_length: 13; j_call: TRBJ1-2; v_call: TRBV7-2; cdr3_aa: CASSMDENYGYTF; cdr3_nt: TGTGCCAGCAGCATGGATGAGAACTATGGCTACACCTTC
d_call: NA; clone_size: NA; cdr3_length: 15; j_call: TRBJ2-6; v_call: TRBV18; cdr3_aa: CASSPQGTGANVLTF; cdr3_nt: TGTGCCAGCTCACCGCAGGGTACTGGGGCCAACGTCCTGACTTTC
d_call: NA; clone_size: NA; cdr3_length: 14; j_call: TRBJ1-5; v_call: TRBV2; cdr3_aa: CASRRGGPNQPQHF; cdr3_nt: TGTGCCAGCAGGAGGGGGGGCCCCAATCAGCCCCAGCATTTT
d_call: NA; clone_size: NA; cdr3_length: 19; j_call: TRBJ2-6; v_call: TRBV4-2; cdr3_aa: CASSQDRASTLPGANVLTF; cdr3_nt: TGTGCCAGCAGCCAAGATCGGGCCAGTACCCTTCCTGGGGCCAACGTCCTGACTTTC
d_call: TRBD2; clone_size: few; cdr3_length: 16; j_call: TRBJ2-3; v_call: TRBV15; cdr3_aa: CATSRRRAGLTDTQYF; cdr3_nt: TGTGCCACCAGCAGACGACGAGCGGGGCTCACAGATACGCAGTATTTT
d_call: TRBD2; clone_size: NA; cdr3_length: 14; j_call: TRBJ2-3; v_call: TRBV10-3; cdr3_aa: CAIQMGGSTDTQYF; cdr3_nt: TGTGCCATCCAAATGGGGGGGAGCACAGATACGCAGTATTTT
d_call: TRBD1; clone_size: NA; cdr3_length: 16; j_call: TRBJ2-7; v_call: TRBV19; cdr3_aa: CASSIEWTGVGYEQYF; cdr3_nt: TGTGCCAGTAGTATAGAGTGGACAGGGGTTGGCTACGAGCAGTACTTC
d_call: TRBD1; clone_size: NA; cdr3_length: 14; j_call: TRBJ2-7; v_call: TRBV7-9; cdr3_aa: CASSRRTGPYEQYF; cdr3_nt: TGTGCCAGCAGCAGACGGACAGGTCCCTACGAGCAGTACTTC
d_call: TRBD2; clone_size: NA; cdr3_length: 13; j_call: TRBJ2-7; v_call: TRBV2; cdr3_aa: CASSRDYIDEQYF; cdr3_nt: TGTGCCAGCAGCAGGGACTACATCGACGAGCAGTACTTC
d_call: NA; clone_size: NA; cdr3_length: 11; j_call: TRBJ1-2; v_call: TRBV30; cdr3_aa: CAWSVVGSYTF; cdr3_nt: TGTGCCTGGAGTGTAGTAGGTAGCTACACCTTC
d_call: NA; clone_size: NA; cdr3_length: 12; j_call: TRBJ2-1; v_call: TRBV9; cdr3_aa: CASSVDLNEQFF; cdr3_nt: TGTGCCAGCAGCGTAGATTTAAATGAGCAGTTCTTC
d_call: TRBD1; clone_size: NA; cdr3_length: 14; j_call: TRBJ1-2; v_call: TRBV5-8; cdr3_aa: CASSPLEGADGYTF; cdr3_nt: TGTGCCAGCAGCCCCCTTGAGGGGGCCGATGGCTACACCTTC
d_call: TRBD1; clone_size: NA; cdr3_length: 12; j_call: TRBJ2-5; v_call: TRBV12-5; cdr3_aa: CASGRTGETQYF; cdr3_nt: TGTGCTAGTGGTAGGACAGGAGAGACCCAGTACTTC
d_call: NA; clone_size: NA; cdr3_length: 12; j_call: TRBJ2-1; v_call: TRBV7-9; cdr3_aa: CASSPDSSQQFF; cdr3_nt: TGTGCCAGCAGCCCCGACTCTAGTCAGCAGTTCTTC
d_call: NA; clone_size: NA; cdr3_length: 15; j_call: TRBJ1-2; v_call: TRBV19; cdr3_aa: CASRPDSLANYGYTF; cdr3_nt: TGTGCCAGTAGGCCGGACAGTCTAGCTAACTATGGCTACACCTTC
d_call: NA; clone_size: once; cdr3_length: 16; j_call: TRBJ1-1; v_call: TRBV6-6; cdr3_aa: CASSYEGPTPNTEAFF; cdr3_nt: TGTGCCAGCAGTTACGAGGGGCCGACACCGAACACTGAAGCTTTCTTT
d_call: NA; clone_size: few; cdr3_length: 14; j_call: TRBJ2-3; v_call: TRBV7-8; cdr3_aa: CASSLALNTDTQYF; cdr3_nt: TGTGCCAGCAGCTTAGCCTTAAACACAGATACGCAGTATTTT
d_call: NA; clone_size: NA; cdr3_length: 11; j_call: TRBJ2-4; v_call: TRBV12-5; cdr3_aa: CASGGTSIQYF; cdr3_nt: TGTGCTAGTGGGGGGACAAGCATTCAGTACTTC
d_call: TRBD2; clone_size: NA; cdr3_length: 17; j_call: TRBJ2-2; v_call: TRBV4-2; cdr3_aa: CASSQLSSGSFPGELFF; cdr3_nt: TGTGCCAGCAGCCAGCTTTCTAGCGGGAGTTTCCCCGGGGAGCTGTTTTTT
d_call: TRBD2; clone_size: NA; cdr3_length: 17; j_call: TRBJ2-2; v_call: TRBV5-1; cdr3_aa: CASSPGTSGRNTGELFF; cdr3_nt: TGCGCCAGCAGCCCTGGGACTAGCGGGAGGAACACCGGGGAGCTGTTTTTT
d_call: TRBD2; clone_size: few; cdr3_length: 19; j_call: TRBJ2-7; v_call: TRBV18; cdr3_aa: CASSPPTASGGLSSYEQYF; cdr3_nt: TGTGCCAGCTCACCACCCACGGCTAGCGGGGGCCTCAGCTCCTACGAGCAGTACTTC
d_call: TRBD2; clone_size: NA; cdr3_length: 15; j_call: TRBJ2-1; v_call: TRBV19; cdr3_aa: CASRGGGAPYNEQFF; cdr3_nt: TGTGCCAGTAGGGGCGGGGGGGCCCCCTACAATGAGCAGTTCTTC
d_call: TRBD2; clone_size: NA; cdr3_length: 17; j_call: TRBJ2-1; v_call: TRBV11-2; cdr3_aa: CASSLRLAGYSYNEQFF; cdr3_nt: TGTGCCAGCAGCTTAAGGCTAGCGGGGTACTCCTACAATGAGCAGTTCTTC
d_call: NA; clone_size: NA; cdr3_length: 16; j_call: TRBJ1-1; v_call: TRBV14; cdr3_aa: CASSQDWGRVNTEAFF; cdr3_nt: TGTGCCAGCAGCCAAGATTGGGGCAGGGTGAACACTGAAGCTTTCTTT
d_call: NA; clone_size: NA; cdr3_length: 14; j_call: TRBJ1-2; v_call: TRBV6-1; cdr3_aa: CASSEGFSRYGYTF; cdr3_nt: TGTGCCAGCAGTGAAGGTTTCAGCAGATATGGCTACACCTTC
d_call: NA; clone_size: few; cdr3_length: 13; j_call: TRBJ1-1; v_call: TRBV25-1; cdr3_aa: CASKRLNMDRAFF; cdr3_nt: TGTGCCAGCAAAAGATTGAATATGGACAGAGCTTTCTTT
d_call: NA; clone_size: NA; cdr3_length: 11; j_call: TRBJ1-1; v_call: TRBV20-1; cdr3_aa: CSARDRGDAFF; cdr3_nt: TGCAGTGCTAGAGATCGCGGGGACGCTTTCTTT
d_call: NA; clone_size: NA; cdr3_length: 13; j_call: TRBJ2-3; v_call: TRBV7-6; cdr3_aa: CASSLATRDTQYF; cdr3_nt: TGTGCCAGCAGCTTAGCGACCCGGGATACGCAGTATTTT
d_call: NA; clone_size: NA; cdr3_length: 15; j_call: TRBJ1-4; v_call: TRBV7-8; cdr3_aa: CASSLIGLDNEKLFF; cdr3_nt: TGTGCCAGCAGCTTAATAGGACTGGATAATGAAAAACTGTTTTTT
d_call: NA; clone_size: NA; cdr3_length: 14; j_call: TRBJ1-6; v_call: TRBV7-2; cdr3_aa: CASSLDSRTSPLHF; cdr3_nt: TGTGCCAGCAGCCTCGACAGCCGAACTTCACCCCTCCACTTT
d_call: NA; clone_size: NA; cdr3_length: 12; j_call: TRBJ2-7; v_call: TRBV29-1; cdr3_aa: CSVVGNSYEQYF; cdr3_nt: TGCAGCGTTGTAGGCAACTCCTACGAGCAGTACTTC
d_call: TRBD1; clone_size: few; cdr3_length: 14; j_call: TRBJ2-7; v_call: TRBV5-8; cdr3_aa: CASSPRDSSYEQYF; cdr3_nt: TGTGCCAGCAGCCCCCGGGACAGTTCCTACGAGCAGTACTTC
d_call: NA; clone_size: NA; cdr3_length: 14; j_call: TRBJ1-5; v_call: TRBV27; cdr3_aa: CASSLSGSQSPQHF; cdr3_nt: TGTGCCAGCAGCCTGTCCGGGAGCCAAAGTCCCCAGCATTTT
d_call: TRBD2; clone_size: NA; cdr3_length: 17; j_call: TRBJ2-1; v_call: TRBV2; cdr3_aa: CASSEGRWGGSYNEQFF; cdr3_nt: TGTGCCAGCAGTGAAGGTCGGTGGGGGGGCTCCTACAATGAGCAGTTCTTC
d_call: NA; clone_size: NA; cdr3_length: 13; j_call: TRBJ1-1; v_call: TRBV9; cdr3_aa: CASSVVSYTEAFF; cdr3_nt: TGTGCCAGCAGCGTAGTTTCCTACACTGAAGCTTTCTTT
d_call: TRBD2; clone_size: NA; cdr3_length: 15; j_call: TRBJ2-1; v_call: TRBV7-2; cdr3_aa: CASSLAPLAALEQFF; cdr3_nt: TGTGCCAGCAGCTTAGCTCCCCTAGCGGCCCTCGAGCAGTTCTTC